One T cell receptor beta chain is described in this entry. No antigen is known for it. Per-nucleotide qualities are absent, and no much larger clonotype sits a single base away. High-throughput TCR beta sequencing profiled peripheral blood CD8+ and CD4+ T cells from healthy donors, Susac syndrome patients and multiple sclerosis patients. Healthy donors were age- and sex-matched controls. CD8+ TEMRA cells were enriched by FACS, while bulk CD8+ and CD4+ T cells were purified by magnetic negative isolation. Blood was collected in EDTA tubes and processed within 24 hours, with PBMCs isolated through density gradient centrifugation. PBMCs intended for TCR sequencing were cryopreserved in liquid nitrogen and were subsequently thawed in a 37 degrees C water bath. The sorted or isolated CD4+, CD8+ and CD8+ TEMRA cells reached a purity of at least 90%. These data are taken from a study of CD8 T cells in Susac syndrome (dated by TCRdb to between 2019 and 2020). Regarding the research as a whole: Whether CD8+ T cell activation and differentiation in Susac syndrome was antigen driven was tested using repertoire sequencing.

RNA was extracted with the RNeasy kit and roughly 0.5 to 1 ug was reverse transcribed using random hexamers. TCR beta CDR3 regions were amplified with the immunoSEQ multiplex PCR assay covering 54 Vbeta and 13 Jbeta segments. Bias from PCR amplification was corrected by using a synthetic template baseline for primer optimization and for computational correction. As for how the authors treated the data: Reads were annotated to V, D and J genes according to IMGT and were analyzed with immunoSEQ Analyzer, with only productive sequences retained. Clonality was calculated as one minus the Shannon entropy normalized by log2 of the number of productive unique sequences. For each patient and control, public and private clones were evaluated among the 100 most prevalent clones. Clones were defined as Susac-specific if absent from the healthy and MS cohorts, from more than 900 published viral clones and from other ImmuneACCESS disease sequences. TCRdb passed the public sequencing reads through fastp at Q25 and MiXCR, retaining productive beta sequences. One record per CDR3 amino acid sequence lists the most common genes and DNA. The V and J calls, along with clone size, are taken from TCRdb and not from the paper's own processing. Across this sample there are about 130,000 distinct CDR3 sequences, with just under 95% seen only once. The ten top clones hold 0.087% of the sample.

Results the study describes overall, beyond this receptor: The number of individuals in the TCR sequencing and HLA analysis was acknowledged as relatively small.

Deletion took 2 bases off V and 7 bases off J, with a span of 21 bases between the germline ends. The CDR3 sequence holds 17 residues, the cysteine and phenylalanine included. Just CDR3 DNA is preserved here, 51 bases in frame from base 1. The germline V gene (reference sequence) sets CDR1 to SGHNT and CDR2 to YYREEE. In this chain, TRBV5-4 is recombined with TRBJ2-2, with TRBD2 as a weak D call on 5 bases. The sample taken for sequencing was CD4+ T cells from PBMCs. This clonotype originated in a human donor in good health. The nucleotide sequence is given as TGTGCCAGCAGCTTAGGTTTCATATCGGGGTCGCACGGGGAGCTGTTTTTT. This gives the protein CASSLGFISGSHGELFF. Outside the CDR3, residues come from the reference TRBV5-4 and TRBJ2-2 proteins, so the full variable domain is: ETGVTQSPTHLIKTRGQQVTLRCSSQSGHNTVSWYQQALGQGPQFIFQYYREEENGRGNFPPRFSGLQFPNYSSELNVNALELDDSALYLCASSLGFISGSHGELFFGEGSRLTVL.